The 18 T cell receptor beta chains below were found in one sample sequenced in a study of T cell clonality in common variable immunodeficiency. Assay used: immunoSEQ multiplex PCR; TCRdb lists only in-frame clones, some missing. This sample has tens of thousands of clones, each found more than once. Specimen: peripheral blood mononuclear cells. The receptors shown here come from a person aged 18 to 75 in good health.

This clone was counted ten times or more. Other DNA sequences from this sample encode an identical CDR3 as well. Here the CDR3 reads CSATQAYGRGSQPQHF. The covered CDR3 bases are TGCAGTGCTACCCAAGCATATGGGCGGGGAAGTCAGCCC. This chain uses TRBV20-1 with TRBJ1-5; D unresolved. With the read ending 3 residues before the CDR3 end, the germline J gene is used to fill in that end. Germline CDR1 DFQATT, CDR2 SNEGSKA (reference sequence). The CDR3 contains 16 residues. V dropped 4 bases and J dropped 6 bases, with 22 bases sitting between them.

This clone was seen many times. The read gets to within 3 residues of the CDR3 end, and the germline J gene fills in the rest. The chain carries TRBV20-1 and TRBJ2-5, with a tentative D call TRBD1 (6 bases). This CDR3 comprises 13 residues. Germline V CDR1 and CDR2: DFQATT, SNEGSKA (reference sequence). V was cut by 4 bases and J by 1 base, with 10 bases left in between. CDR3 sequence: CSAIQGLQETQYF. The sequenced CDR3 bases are TGCAGTGCTATCCAGGGGCTCCAAGAGACC.

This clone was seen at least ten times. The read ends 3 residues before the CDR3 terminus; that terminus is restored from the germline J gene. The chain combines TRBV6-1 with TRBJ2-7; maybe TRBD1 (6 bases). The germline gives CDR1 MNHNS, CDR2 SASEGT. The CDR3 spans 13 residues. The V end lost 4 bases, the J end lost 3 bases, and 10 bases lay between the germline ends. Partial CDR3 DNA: TGTGCCAGCAGTGGGGCAGGGGTCTACGAG. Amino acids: CASSGAGVYE. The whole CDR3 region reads CASSGAGVYEQYF.

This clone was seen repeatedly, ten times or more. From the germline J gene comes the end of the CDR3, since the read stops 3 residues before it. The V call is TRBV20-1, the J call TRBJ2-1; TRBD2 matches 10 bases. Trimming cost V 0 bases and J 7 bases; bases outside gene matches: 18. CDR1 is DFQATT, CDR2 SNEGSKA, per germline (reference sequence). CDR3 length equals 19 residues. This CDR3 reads CSARDRASGRVGARNEQFF. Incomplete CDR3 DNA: TGCAGTGCTAGAGATCGGGCTAGCGGGAGAGTGGGGGCTAGAAATGAG.

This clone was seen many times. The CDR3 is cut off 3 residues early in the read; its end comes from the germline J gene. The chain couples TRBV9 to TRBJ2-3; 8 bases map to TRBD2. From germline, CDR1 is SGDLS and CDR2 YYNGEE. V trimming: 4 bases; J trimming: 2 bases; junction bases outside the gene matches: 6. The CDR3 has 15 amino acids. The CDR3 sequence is CASSLYGGATDTQYF. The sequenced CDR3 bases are TGTGCCAGCAGCTTATACGGGGGGGCCACAGATACG.

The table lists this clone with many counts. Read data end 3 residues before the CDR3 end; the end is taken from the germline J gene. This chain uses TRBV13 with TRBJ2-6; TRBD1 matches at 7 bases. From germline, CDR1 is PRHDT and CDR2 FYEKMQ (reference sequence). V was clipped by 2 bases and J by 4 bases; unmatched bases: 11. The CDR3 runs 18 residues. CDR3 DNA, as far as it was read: TGTGCCAGCAGCTTATACTGGGACAGTCGCAGGGGGGCCAACGTC. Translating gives CASSLYWDSRRGANV. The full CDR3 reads CASSLYWDSRRGANVLTF. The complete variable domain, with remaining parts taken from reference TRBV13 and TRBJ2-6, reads AAGVIQSPRHLIKEKRETATLKCYPIPRHDTVYWYQQGPGQDPQFLISFYEKMQSDKGSIPDRFSAQQFSDYHSELNMSSLELGDSALYFCASSLYWDSRRGANVLTFGAGSRLTVL.

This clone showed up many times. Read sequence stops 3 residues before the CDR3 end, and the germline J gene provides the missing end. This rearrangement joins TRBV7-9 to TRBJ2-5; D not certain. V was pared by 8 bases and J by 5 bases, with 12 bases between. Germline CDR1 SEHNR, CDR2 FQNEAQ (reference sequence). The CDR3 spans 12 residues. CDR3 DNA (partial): TGTGCCAGCGATTTATCCCGGGAGACC. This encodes CASDLSRET. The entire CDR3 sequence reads CASDLSRETQYF.

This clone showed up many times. The sequenced part of the CDR3 DNA is TGCAGTGCTAGAGTAGGACTCTCGAACACCGGGGAG. Translated, it gives CSARVGLSNTGE. The complete CDR3 sequence is CSARVGLSNTGELFF. The genes are TRBV20-1 and TRBJ2-2; tentative D call: TRBD2 (5 bases). Sequencing ends 3 residues short of the CDR3 end; the germline J gene provides the rest. V was pared by 1 base and J by 0 bases, with 9 bases between. Looked up from germline, CDR1 is DFQATT and CDR2 is SNEGSKA (reference sequence). The length of the CDR3 is 15 residues.

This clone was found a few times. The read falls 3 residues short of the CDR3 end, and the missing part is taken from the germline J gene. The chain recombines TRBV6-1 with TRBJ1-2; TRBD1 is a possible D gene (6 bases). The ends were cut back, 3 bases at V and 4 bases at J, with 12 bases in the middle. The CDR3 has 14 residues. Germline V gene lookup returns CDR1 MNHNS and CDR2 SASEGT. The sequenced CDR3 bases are TGTGCCAGCAGTGAGAACAGGGTGGGCTATGGC. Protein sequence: CASSENRVGYG. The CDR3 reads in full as CASSENRVGYGYTF.

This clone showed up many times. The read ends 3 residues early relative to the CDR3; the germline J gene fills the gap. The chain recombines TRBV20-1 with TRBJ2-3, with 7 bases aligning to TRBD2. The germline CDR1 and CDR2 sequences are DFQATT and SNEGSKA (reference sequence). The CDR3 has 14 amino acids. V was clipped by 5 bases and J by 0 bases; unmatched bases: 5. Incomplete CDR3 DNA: TGCAGTGCTCGACTAGCTTCTAGCACAGATACG. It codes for CSARLASSTDT. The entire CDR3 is CSARLASSTDTQYF.

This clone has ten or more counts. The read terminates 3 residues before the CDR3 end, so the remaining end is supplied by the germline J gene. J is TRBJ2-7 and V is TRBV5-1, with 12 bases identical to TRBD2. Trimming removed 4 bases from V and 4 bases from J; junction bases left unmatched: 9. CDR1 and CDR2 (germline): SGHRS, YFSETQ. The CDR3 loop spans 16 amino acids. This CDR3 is CASSPALAGGRYEQYF. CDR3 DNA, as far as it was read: TGCGCCAGCAGCCCGGCGCTAGCGGGAGGGCGGTACGAG.

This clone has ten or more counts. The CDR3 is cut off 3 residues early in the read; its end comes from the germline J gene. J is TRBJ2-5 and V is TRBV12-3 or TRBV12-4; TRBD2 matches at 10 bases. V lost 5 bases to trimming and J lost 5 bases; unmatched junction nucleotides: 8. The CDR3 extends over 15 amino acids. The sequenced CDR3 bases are TGTGCCAGCAGTACTCTCCTAGCGGGGGTGGAGACC. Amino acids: CASSTLLAGVET. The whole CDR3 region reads CASSTLLAGVETQYF.

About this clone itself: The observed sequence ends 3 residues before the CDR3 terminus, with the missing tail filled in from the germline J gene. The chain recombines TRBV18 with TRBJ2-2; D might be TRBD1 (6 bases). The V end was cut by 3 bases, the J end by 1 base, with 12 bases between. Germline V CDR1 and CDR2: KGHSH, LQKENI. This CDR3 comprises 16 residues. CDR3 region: CASSPPGALNTGELFF. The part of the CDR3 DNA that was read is TGTGCCAGCTCACCCCCAGGGGCCTTGAACACCGGGGAG. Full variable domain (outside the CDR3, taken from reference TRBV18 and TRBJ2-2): NAGVMQNPRHLVRRRGQEARLRCSPMKGHSHVYWYRQLPEEGLKFMVYLQKENIIDESGMPKERFSAEFPKEGPSILRIQQVVRGDSAAYFCASSPPGALNTGELFFGEGSRLTVL.

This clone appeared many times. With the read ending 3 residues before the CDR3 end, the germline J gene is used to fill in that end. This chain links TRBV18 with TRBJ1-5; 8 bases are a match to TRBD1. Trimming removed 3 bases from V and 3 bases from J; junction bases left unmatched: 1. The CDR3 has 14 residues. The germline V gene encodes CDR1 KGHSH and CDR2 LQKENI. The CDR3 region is CASSPTGDNQPQHF. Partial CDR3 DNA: TGTGCCAGCTCACCGACAGGGGACAATCAGCCC. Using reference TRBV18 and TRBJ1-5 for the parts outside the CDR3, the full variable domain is NAGVMQNPRHLVRRRGQEARLRCSPMKGHSHVYWYRQLPEEGLKFMVYLQKENIIDESGMPKERFSAEFPKEGPSILRIQQVVRGDSAAYFCASSPTGDNQPQHFGDGTRLSIL.

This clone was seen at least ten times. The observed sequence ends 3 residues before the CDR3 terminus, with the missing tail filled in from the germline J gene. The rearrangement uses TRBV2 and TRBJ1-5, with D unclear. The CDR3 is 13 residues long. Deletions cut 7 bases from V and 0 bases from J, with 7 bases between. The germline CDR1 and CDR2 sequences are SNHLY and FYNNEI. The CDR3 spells CASTDGSNQPQHF. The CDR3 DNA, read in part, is TGTGCCAGCACTGACGGTAGCAATCAGCCC.

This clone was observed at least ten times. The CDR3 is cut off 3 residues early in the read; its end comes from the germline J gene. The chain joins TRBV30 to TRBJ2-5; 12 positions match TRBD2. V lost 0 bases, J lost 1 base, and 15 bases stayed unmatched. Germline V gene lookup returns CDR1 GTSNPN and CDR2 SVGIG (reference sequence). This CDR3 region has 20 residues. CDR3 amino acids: CAWSVPYVLAGGLPQETQYF. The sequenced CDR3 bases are TGTGCCTGGAGTGTACCCTATGTGCTAGCGGGAGGGTTACCCCAAGAGACC.

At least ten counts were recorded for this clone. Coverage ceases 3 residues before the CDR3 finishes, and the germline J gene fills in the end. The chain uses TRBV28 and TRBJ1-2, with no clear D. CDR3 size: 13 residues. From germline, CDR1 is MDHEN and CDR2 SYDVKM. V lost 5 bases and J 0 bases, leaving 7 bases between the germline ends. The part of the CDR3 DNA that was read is TGTGCCAGCAGTCCGTTCGCTAACTATGGC. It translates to CASSPFANYG. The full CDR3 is CASSPFANYGYTF.

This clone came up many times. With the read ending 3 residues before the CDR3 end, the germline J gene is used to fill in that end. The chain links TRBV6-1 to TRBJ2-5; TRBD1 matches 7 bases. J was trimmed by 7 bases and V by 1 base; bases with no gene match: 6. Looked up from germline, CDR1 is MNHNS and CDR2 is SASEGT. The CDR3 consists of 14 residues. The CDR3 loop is CASSEGTGGVTQYF. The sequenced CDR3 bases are TGTGCCAGCAGTGAAGGGACAGGCGGCGTGACC.